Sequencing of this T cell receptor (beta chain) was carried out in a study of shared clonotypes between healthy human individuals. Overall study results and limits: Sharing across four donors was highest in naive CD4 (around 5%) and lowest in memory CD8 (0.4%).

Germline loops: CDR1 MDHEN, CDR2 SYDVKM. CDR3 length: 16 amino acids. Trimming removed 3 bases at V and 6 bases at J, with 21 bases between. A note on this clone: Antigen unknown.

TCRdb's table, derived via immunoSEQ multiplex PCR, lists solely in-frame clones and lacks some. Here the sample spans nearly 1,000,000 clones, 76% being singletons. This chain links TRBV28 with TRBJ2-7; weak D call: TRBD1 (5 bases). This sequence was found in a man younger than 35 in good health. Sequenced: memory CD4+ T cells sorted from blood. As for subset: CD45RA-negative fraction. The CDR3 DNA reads TGTGCCAGCAGTTTCTTTTCACAGGTCCCAAAGGTCGAGCAGTACTTC. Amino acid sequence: CASSFFSQVPKVEQYF.